These 2 T cell receptor beta chains share one sample of origin, sequenced in a study of blood T cell repertoires in COVID-19 (dated by TCRdb to the early 2020s). Library method: the immunoSEQ multiplex PCR assay. The immuneACCESS repertoire file appears here via TCRdb, limited to in-frame rearrangements. These files lack a portion of the clones; in checked studies, under half of the deficit traces to unresolved V genes, and the cause of the others is not known. This sample comprises over 130,000 clones, around 83% of them detected only once. About 8.1% of the sample belongs to the ten largest clones. The sample comprised peripheral blood. The receptors derive from a young man with COVID-19, enrolled during active disease.

CDR3 in amino acids: CASSKAEHYEQYF. The CDR3 bases are TGTGCCAGTAGCAAGGCGGAGCACTACGAGCAGTACTTC. V usage is TRBV19 and J usage is TRBJ2-7, with unresolved D. V gave up 6 bases and J gave up 3 bases, with 12 bases separating them. The CDR3 is 13 residues long. Germline V gives CDR1 LNHDA, CDR2 SQIVND (reference sequence).

The chain carries TRBV19 and TRBJ2-1, with D possibly matching TRBD2 (7 bases). The CDR3 runs to 16 residues. Trimming shortened V by 7 bases and J by 6 bases, and 22 bases separated the two germline ends. Per the germline V gene, CDR1 is LNHDA and CDR2 is SQIVND (reference sequence). CDR3 loop: CASTKTGGSFVNEQFF. CDR3 DNA: TGTGCCAGTACAAAAACGGGGGGCTCTTTCGTCAATGAGCAGTTCTTC.